The T cell receptor (beta chain) under discussion was sequenced for a study of CD8 T cells in Susac syndrome (dated by TCRdb to about 2019). In terms of the full investigation: Whether CD8+ T cell activation and differentiation in Susac syndrome was antigen driven was tested using repertoire sequencing. CD8+ T cell repertoire clonality was compared between eleven to twelve healthy donors, around 14 Susac syndrome patients and approximately 16 multiple sclerosis patients. Overall study outcomes, separate from this receptor: The study acknowledged that relatively few individuals were included in the TCR sequencing and HLA analysis.

RNA was extracted using the RNeasy kit, and 0.5 to 1 microgram was reverse transcribed with random hexamers. TCR beta CDR3 regions were amplified with the immunoSEQ multiplex PCR assay covering 54 Vbeta and 13 Jbeta segments. PCR amplification bias was corrected by using a synthetic template baseline for primer optimization and computational correction. Concerning the study's data processing: Reads were annotated to V, D and J genes according to IMGT and were analyzed with immunoSEQ Analyzer, with only productive sequences retained. To calculate clonality, Shannon entropy was normalized by log2 of the number of productive unique sequences and then subtracted from one. For each patient and control, public and private clones were evaluated within the 100 most prevalent clones. Clones were defined as Susac-specific if absent from the healthy and MS cohorts, from 1052 published viral clones and from other ImmuneACCESS disease sequences. The raw public data were reprocessed by TCRdb itself: fastp quality trimming at Q25, MiXCR clonotype calling, in-frame beta chains only. Under each unique CDR3 protein, matching rows form one entry showing the most common genes and DNA. TCRdb's processing, not the authors' own work, is the source of the V and J calls. Present in this sample are roughly 400,000 distinct CDR3 sequences, more than 80% of which were seen just once. The top ten constitute about 0.12% of the sample.

The germline V gene gives CDR1 as MDHEN and CDR2 as SYDVKM. Trimming removed 8 bases from V and 2 bases from J, leaving 17 bases between the germline ends. From its cysteine to its phenylalanine, the CDR3 spans 15 amino acids. Only the CDR3 region is kept as DNA, spanning 45 bases read in frame from base 1. A remark on this clonotype: Its antigen is still unknown. No per-base quality is available; no much larger clone lies one base away.

High-throughput TCR beta sequencing profiled peripheral blood CD8+ and CD4+ T cells from healthy donors, Susac syndrome patients and multiple sclerosis patients. The multiple sclerosis controls were treatment-naive patients whose relapsing-remitting disease, either stable or active, fulfilled the revised McDonald criteria. CD8+ TEMRA cells were enriched by FACS, while bulk CD8+ and CD4+ T cells were purified by magnetic negative isolation. Blood was drawn into EDTA tubes, processed within 24 hours, and PBMCs were isolated by density gradient centrifugation. PBMCs intended for TCR sequencing were cryopreserved in liquid nitrogen and were subsequently thawed in a 37 degrees C water bath. The sorted or isolated CD4+, CD8+ and CD8+ TEMRA cells reached a purity of at least 90%.

This clonotype was obtained from a human donor with multiple sclerosis. The rearrangement combines TRBV28 with TRBJ2-3; perhaps TRBD2 is the D gene, with 6 bases matching. The specimen was CD8+ T cells from PBMCs. The DNA sequence is as follows: TGTGCCAGCTCGTTATGGCGGGAAGACACAGATACGCAGTATTTT. It encodes CASSLWREDTDTQYF.